The clone carrying this TCR beta chain was counted once. What it recognizes is unknown. This record comes from a study of cytomegalovirus exposure and HLA in healthy donors. Study background: Among the approximately 410 genotyped donors, 70% to 85% were placed in the Caucasian-associated ancestry cluster. Regarding the study as a whole: Association of 16,951 TCR beta sequences with HLA alleles was found at 0.05 false discovery rate in a later analysis. Donor immune exposure was known only as CMV serostatus.

This PCR relied on a set of 60 Vbeta primers and 13 Jbeta primers. Clones were read by immunoSEQ multiplex PCR, and TCRdb kept only the in-frame ones, dropping some. The table includes about 150,000 clones, about four fifths detected once. Deletions cut 0 bases from V and 5 bases from J, with 8 bases between. The V gene's germline CDR1 is SGHNT and CDR2 YYREEE (reference sequence). The CDR3 has 13 residues. The clonotype comes from a man younger than 30 in good health and CMV-seronegative. This chain uses TRBV5-4 with TRBJ1-2; no definite D call. Sample: PBMCs. The CDR3 loop reads CASSLDREYGYTF. The CDR3 coding sequence is TGTGCCAGCAGCTTGGACAGAGAATATGGCTACACCTTC.